This T cell receptor (beta chain) was found in a study of blood T cell repertoires in COVID-19. Background on the study: From T cells, B-cell-depleted T cells, or PBMCs came the material, which was cDNA or gDNA.

Participant age was about 18 to 89 years, and participants resided in approximately 24 US areas. Each recovered donor of Cohort 3 presented with two negative PCRs, clearance, or symptom resolution. Per the study methods: The assay estimated nucleated cells by amplifying reference gene primers. Measured with immunoSEQ multiplex PCR; TCRdb has only the in-frame clones, and not every one. The V and J calls and clone size are taken from that table; D and trimming were inferred from the DNA. The profile covers fewer than 450,000 clones, with roughly nine tenths appearing a single time and 1% taken by the ten largest. CDR1 KGHSH and CDR2 LQKENI come from the germline V gene. V shed 6 bases, J shed 5 bases, and the junction held 8 bases outside the gene matches. The CDR3 length is 15 residues.

This clonotype was sampled from a woman between 25 and 40 years old who had recovered from COVID-19. The sample consisted of PBMCs or T cells enriched from blood (not recorded which). The rearrangement joins TRBV18 to TRBJ2-2; 8 nucleotides align to TRBD2. This CDR3 is CASSPTGGSTGELFF. In nucleotides, the CDR3 is TGTGCCAGCTCCCCGACGGGAGGGTCGACCGGGGAGCTGTTTTTT.